This TCR beta chain was found in a study of cytomegalovirus exposure and HLA in healthy donors. Primers for the PCR totalled 60 Vbeta and 13 Jbeta. The repertoire was sequenced with immunoSEQ multiplex PCR; TCRdb's copy has only in-frame clones and lacks some. The top ten hold 9.5% to 15% of the sample, which has 150,000 or so clones, about 80% seen once. This clone has a single count. What it recognizes is unknown. An end of the junction does not agree with germline; a read error may underlie this. The study, taken as a whole, reports: Associated with HLA alleles at 0.05 false discovery rate in a later analysis were over 15,000 TCR beta sequences. Presence/absence analyses supposed approximately even sequencing depth among donors. There was a cluster of highly shared sequence variants that was likely a sequencing artifact. Accurate prediction of most subjects' HLA-A and HLA-B alleles from TCR beta sequences was reported.

From germline, CDR1 is SEHNR and CDR2 FQNEAQ (reference sequence). This CDR3 is built from 13 residues. The rearrangement uses TRBV7-9 and TRBJ2-7, with a possible D match to TRBD2 (5 bases). The clonotype originates from a man aged 30-40 years in good health and CMV-seropositive. Sequencing input: PBMCs. CDR3 protein: CSSSLVNGNEQYF. CDR3 DNA sequence: TGTTCCAGCAGCTTAGTAAACGGGAACGAGCAGTACTTC.